The T cell receptor beta chain described here comes from a study of T cell changes during pregnancy in multiple sclerosis. The protocol was immunoSEQ multiplex PCR, while the TCRdb copy is restricted to in-frame clones and leaves out a portion. The sample shows fewer than 70,000 clones, around 92% of them seen only once. With 6 bases clipped from V and 1 base from J, the junction kept 4 bases outside the gene matches. The CDR3 has 17 amino acids. CDR1 is LNHDA, CDR2 SQIVND, per germline (reference sequence). This TCR derives from a female donor in good health, enrolled as a control in a pregnancy study. The V call is TRBV19, the J call TRBJ2-3; TRBD2 matches 16 bases. Sequencing used peripheral blood, obtained in the second trimester of pregnancy. Here the CDR3 DNA reads TGTGCCAGTAGGCCTGGGACTAGCGGGGGGGGCACAGATACGCAGTATTTT. Its translation is CASRPGTSGGGTDTQYF.